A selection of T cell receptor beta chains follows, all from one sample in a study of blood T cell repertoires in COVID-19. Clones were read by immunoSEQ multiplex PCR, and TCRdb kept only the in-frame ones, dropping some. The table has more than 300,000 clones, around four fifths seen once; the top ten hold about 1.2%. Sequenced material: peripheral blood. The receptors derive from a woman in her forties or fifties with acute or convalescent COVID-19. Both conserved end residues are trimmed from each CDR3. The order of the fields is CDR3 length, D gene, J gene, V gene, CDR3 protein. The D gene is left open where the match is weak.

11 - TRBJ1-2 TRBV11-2 ASSLQGLNGYT
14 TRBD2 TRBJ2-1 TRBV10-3 AISGTSGRPLSEQF
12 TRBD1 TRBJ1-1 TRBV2 ASRGQGLNTEAF
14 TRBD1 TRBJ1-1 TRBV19 ASSRGGQGAYEGAF
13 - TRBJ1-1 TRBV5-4 ASSLGQEFLTEAF
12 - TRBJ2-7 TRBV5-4 ASSLQGATYEQY
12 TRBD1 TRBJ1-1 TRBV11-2 ASSSQGGLVEAF
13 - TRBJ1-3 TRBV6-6 ASSSRQFSGNTIY
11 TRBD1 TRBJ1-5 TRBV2 ASSRDREQPQH
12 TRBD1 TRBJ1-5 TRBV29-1 SVDGGQGDQPQH
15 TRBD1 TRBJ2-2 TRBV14 ASSQVSEGADTGELF
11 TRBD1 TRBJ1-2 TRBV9 ASSAGQGPGYT
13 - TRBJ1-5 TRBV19 ASSLDSSSNQPQH
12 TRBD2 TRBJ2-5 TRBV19 ASSGQREQETQY
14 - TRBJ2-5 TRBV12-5 ASGTLRAGDQETQY
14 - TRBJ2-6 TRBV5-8 ASSLTVNSGANVLT
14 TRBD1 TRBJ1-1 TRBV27 ASSFWTGTMNTEAF